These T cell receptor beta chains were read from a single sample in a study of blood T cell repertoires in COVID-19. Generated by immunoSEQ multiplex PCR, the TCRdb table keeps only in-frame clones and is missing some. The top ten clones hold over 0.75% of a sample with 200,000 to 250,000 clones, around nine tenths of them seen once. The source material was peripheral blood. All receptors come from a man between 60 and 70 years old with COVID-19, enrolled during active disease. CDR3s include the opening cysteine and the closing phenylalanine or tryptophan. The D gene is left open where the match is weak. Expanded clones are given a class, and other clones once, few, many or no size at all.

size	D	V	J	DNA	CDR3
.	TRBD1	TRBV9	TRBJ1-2	TGTGCCAGCAGCGTAGGACAGGGAGGTTATGGCTACACCTTC	CASSVGQGGYGYTF
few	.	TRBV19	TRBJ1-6	TGTGCCAGTAGTGTGGGACACCCGAATTCACCCCTCCACTTT	CASSVGHPNSPLHF
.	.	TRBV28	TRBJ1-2	TGTGCCAGCAGTTTAACTCGGGGTAAAGCTTATGGCTACACCTTC	CASSLTRGKAYGYTF
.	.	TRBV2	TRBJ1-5	TGTGCCAGCTCGGAAGCAGGGCGGTATAGCAATCAGCCCCAGCATTTT	CASSEAGRYSNQPQHF
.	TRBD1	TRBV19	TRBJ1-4	TGTGCCAGTAGTTCCCGACAGGGGTGGGGATCGGCTAATGAAAAACTGTTTTTT	CASSSRQGWGSANEKLFF
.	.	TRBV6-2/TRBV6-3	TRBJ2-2	TGTGCCAGCAGTTCAAACAGGGTGAACACCGGGGAGCTGTTTTTT	CASSSNRVNTGELFF
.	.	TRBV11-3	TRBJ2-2	TGTGCCAGCAACACCAGAGGTGGGGAGCTGTTTTTT	CASNTRGGELFF
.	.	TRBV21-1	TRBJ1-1	TGTGCCAGCAGCAAACTCTCACGTGAGGGACAGTTCGATGTGAGGACTGAAGCTTTCTTT	CASSKLSREGQFDVRTEAFF
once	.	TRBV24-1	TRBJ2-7	TGTGCCACCAGTGATTTGCACCCGGTTTCCTACGAGCAGTACTTC	CATSDLHPVSYEQYF
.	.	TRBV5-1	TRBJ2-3	TGCGCCAGCAGCTTGGACGGGAGATCGGGCACAGATACGCAGTATTTT	CASSLDGRSGTDTQYF
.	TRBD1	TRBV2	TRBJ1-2	TGTGCCAGCGGGGACAGGAACTATGGCTACACCTTC	CASGDRNYGYTF
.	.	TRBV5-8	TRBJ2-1	TGTGCCACGTTAAACACCCAATTCTCCTACAATGAGCAGTTCTTC	CATLNTQFSYNEQFF
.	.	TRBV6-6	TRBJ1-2	TGTGCCAGCAGTTACGAGGTACCGGGCTACACCTTC	CASSYEVPGYTF
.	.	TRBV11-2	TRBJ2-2	TGTGCCAGCAGCTTAGGAGCTAGCCCGTCGAACACCGGGGAGCTGTTTTTT	CASSLGASPSNTGELFF
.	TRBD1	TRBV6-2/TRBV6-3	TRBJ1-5	TGTGCCAGCAGTACGGGACAGGGCTTTCAGCCCCAGCATTTT	CASSTGQGFQPQHF
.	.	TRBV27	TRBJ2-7	TGTGCCAGCAGTTTAGGATACCGGGACACGGACTACGAGCAGTACTTC	CASSLGYRDTDYEQYF
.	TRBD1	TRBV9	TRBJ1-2	TGTGCCAGCAGCGTAGGCTTGGGACAGGATGGCTACACCTTC	CASSVGLGQDGYTF
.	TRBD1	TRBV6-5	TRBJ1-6	TGTGCCAGCTCCCGACAGGGGCATAATTCACCCCTCCACTTT	CASSRQGHNSPLHF
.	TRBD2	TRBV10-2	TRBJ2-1	TGCGCCAGCAGTGGGGGGACTAGCGGGCGCAATGAGCAGTTCTTC	CASSGGTSGRNEQFF
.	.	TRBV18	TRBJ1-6	TGTGCCAGCTCACCCGGACAAGGCCTCCCTCTCTTT	CASSPGQGLPLF
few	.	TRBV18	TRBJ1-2	TGTGCCAGCTCACCCAAAACCAGGGGATATGGCTACACCTTC	CASSPKTRGYGYTF
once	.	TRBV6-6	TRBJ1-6	TGTGCCAGCAGTTCGTCACAGGGAAATTCACCCCTCCACTTT	CASSSSQGNSPLHF
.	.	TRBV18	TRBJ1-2	TGTGCCAGCTCACCACCGGGCAGGGAAGGTGGCTACACCTTC	CASSPPGREGGYTF
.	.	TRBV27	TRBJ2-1	TGTGCCAGCAGTTTAGGTGGCAGGGGACCCTACAATGAGCAGTTCTTC	CASSLGGRGPYNEQFF
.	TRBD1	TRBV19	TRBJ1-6	TGTGCCAGCCAGGACAGGTTCAATTCACCCCTCCACTTT	CASQDRFNSPLHF
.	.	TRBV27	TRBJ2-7	TGTGCCAGCAGTTTACTTCCGCCGGGACTTTCCTACGAGCAGTACTTC	CASSLLPPGLSYEQYF
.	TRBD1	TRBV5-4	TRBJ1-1	TGTGCCAGCAGGGCAGGGGGAGACGGAACTGAAGCTTTCTTT	CASRAGGDGTEAFF
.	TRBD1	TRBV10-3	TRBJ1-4	TGTGCCATCAGTGAGAAAGGGACAGGGAATGAAAAACTGTTTTTT	CAISEKGTGNEKLFF
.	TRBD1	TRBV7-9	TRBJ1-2	TGTGCCAGCAGCTTAGTCGAACAGGGGAACTATGGCTACACCTTC	CASSLVEQGNYGYTF
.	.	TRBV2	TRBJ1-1	TGTGCCAGCAGTATCGACAGGAACACTGAAGCTTTCTTT	CASSIDRNTEAFF
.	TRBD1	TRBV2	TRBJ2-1	TGTGCCAGCAGTAGACAGGGGAGTTTAAATGAGCAGTTCTTC	CASSRQGSLNEQFF